This T cell receptor beta chain was captured in a study of blood T cells in healthy people across ages. This clonotype was counted ten times or more. Germline V CDR1 and CDR2: SGHRS, YFSETQ. V gave up 1 base and J gave up 7 bases, with 15 bases separating them. The CDR3 runs to 15 residues. It was with a sample-barcoded 5' primer and a J-beta primer mix that a second PCR of roughly 6 to 12 cycles was run. TCRdb used MiXCR to reprocess the 5' RACE reads, holding one entry per CDR3 protein. The profile shows 800,000 to 950,000 distinct CDR3 sequences, under 40% of them singletons. The TCR was taken from a man in his late teens or twenties in good health. Material for sequencing was blood. This chain links TRBV5-1 with TRBJ2-1; D call uncertain. The CDR3 DNA is TGCGCCAGCAGCTTGCTGTCTGGGGATGGAAATGAGCAGTTCTTC. This encodes CASSLLSGDGNEQFF.